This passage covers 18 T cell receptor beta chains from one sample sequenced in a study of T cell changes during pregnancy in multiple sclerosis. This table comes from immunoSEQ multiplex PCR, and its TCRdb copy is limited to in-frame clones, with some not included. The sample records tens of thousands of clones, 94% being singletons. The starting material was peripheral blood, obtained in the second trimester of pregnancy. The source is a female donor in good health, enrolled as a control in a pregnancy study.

CDR3 amino acids: CASSQVRGGSSYNEQFF. CDR3 nucleotides: TGTGCCAGCAGCCAAGTCCGCGGGGGGAGCTCCTACAATGAGCAGTTCTTC. V and J are TRBV14 and TRBJ2-1; TRBD2 matches 8 bases. CDR1 SGHDN and CDR2 FVKESK come from the germline V gene. V lost 1 base and J lost 0; bases outside the gene matches: 5. This CDR3 is built from 17 residues. The entire variable domain, with the rest obtained from reference TRBV14 and TRBJ2-1, is as follows: EAGVTQFPSHSVIEKGQTVTLRCDPISGHDNLYWYRRVMGKEIKFLLHFVKESKQDESGMPNNRFLAERTGGTYSTLKVQPAELEDSGVYFCASSQVRGGSSYNEQFFGPGTRLTVL.

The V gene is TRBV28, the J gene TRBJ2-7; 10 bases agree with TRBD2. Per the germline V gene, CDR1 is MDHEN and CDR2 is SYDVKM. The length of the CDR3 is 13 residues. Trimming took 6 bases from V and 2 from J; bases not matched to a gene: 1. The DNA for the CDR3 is TGTGCCAGCAGAAGCGGGAGGGCCTACGAGCAGTACTTC. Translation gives CASRSGRAYEQYF.

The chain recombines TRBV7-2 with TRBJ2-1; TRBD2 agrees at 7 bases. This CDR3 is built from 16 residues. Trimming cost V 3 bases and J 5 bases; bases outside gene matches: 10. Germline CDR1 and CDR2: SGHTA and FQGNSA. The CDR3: CASSFGGRERNNEQFF. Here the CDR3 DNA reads TGTGCCAGCAGCTTCGGTGGGCGGGAGAGAAACAATGAGCAGTTCTTC.

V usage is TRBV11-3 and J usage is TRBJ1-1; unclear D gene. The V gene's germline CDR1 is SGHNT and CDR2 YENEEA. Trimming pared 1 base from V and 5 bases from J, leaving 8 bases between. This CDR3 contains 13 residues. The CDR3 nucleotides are TGTGCCAGCAGCTTAGTGAGGGAGACTGAAGCTTTCTTT. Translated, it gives CASSLVRETEAFF.

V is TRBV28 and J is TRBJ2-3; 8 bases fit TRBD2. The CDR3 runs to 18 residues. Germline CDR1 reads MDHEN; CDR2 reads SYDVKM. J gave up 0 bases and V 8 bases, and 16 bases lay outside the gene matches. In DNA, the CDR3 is TGTGCCAGCCGTTCCCACCCTACCGGGAGGGCTAGCACAGATACGCAGTATTTT. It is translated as CASRSHPTGRASTDTQYF.

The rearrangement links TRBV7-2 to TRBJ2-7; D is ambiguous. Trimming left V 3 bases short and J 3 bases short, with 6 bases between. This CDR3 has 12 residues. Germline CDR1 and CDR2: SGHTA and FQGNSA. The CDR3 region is CASSLISYEQYF. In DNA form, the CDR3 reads TGTGCCAGCAGCTTGATCAGCTACGAGCAGTACTTC.

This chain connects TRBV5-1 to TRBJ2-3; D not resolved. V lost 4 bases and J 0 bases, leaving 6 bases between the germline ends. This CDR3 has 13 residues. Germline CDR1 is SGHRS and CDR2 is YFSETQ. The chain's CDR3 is CASSSSSTDTQYF. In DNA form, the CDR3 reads TGCGCCAGCAGCAGCTCTAGCACAGATACGCAGTATTTT.

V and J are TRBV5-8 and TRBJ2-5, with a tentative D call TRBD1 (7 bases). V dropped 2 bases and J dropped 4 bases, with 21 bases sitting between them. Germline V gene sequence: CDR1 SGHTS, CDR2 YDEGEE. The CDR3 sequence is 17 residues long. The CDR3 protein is CASSLGGREDMRETQYF. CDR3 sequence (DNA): TGTGCCAGCAGCTTAGGGGGCAGGGAGGATATGAGAGAGACCCAGTACTTC.

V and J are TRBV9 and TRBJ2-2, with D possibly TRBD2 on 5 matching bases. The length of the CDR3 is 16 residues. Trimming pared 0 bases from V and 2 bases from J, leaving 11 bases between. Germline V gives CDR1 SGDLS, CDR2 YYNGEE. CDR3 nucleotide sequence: TGTGCCAGCAGCGTAGGACTACCCCGAAACACCGGGGAGCTGTTTTTT. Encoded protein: CASSVGLPRNTGELFF.

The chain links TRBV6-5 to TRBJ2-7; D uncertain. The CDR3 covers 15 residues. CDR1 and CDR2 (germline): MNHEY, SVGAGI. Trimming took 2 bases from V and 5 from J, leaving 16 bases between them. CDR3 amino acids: CASSYVLRGSHEQYF. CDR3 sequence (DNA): TGTGCCAGCAGTTACGTCCTTAGAGGTAGCCACGAGCAGTACTTC.

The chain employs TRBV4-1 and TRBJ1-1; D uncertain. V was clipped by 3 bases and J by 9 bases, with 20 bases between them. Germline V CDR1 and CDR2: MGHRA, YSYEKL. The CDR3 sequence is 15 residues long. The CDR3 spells CASSHPEGGRRQAFF. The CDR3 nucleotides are TGCGCCAGCAGCCATCCCGAGGGCGGACGGAGGCAAGCTTTCTTT.

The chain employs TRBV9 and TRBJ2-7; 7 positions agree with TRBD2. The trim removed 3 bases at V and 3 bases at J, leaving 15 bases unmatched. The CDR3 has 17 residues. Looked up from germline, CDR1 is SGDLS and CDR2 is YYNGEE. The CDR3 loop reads CASSGIAGRASIYEQYF. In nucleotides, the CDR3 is TGTGCCAGCAGCGGAATAGCGGGCCGGGCTTCGATCTACGAGCAGTACTTC.

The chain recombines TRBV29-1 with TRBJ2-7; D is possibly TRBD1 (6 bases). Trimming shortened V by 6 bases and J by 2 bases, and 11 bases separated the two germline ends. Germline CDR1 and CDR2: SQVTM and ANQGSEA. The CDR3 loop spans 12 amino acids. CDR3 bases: TGCAGCGTGGGGACACCTGCCTACGAGCAGTACTTC. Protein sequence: CSVGTPAYEQYF.

The CDR3 loop reads CASSLEQGRTGELFF. CDR3 nucleotides: TGTGCCAGCTCATTGGAACAGGGGCGCACCGGGGAGCTGTTTTTT. The chain joins TRBV18 to TRBJ2-2, with 7 bases fitting TRBD1. The trim removed 5 bases at V and 4 bases at J, leaving 7 bases unmatched. In germline, CDR1 is KGHSH, CDR2 LQKENI. This CDR3 has 15 residues.

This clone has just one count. The CDR3 sequence is CASSLGGDRDNQPQHF. Here the CDR3 DNA reads TGTGCCAGCAGTTTAGGGGGGGACAGGGACAATCAGCCCCAGCATTTT. The chain recombines TRBV28 with TRBJ1-5, with TRBD1 identical over 9 bases. The V gene end was trimmed by 2 bases and the J gene end by 3 bases; junction bases not matched to a gene: 5. The CDR3 totals 16 residues. Germline V gene sequence: CDR1 MDHEN, CDR2 SYDVKM.

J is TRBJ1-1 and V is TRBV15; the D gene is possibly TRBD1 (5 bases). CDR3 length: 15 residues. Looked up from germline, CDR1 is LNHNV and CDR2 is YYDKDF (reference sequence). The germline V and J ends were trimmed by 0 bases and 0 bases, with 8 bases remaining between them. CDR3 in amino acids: CATSREPGVNTEAFF. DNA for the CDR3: TGTGCCACCAGCAGAGAACCGGGGGTGAACACTGAAGCTTTCTTT.

CDR3 amino acids: CASSFGQGRSNSPLHF. The CDR3 nucleotides read TGTGCCAGCAGTTTTGGACAGGGGAGGTCTAATTCACCCCTCCACTTT. The chain is built from TRBV2 and TRBJ1-6; the match to TRBD1 covers 9 bases. CDR1 and CDR2 (germline): SNHLY, FYNNEI. The CDR3 length is 16 residues. V dropped 5 bases and J dropped 6; count of bases not matched to a gene: 8.

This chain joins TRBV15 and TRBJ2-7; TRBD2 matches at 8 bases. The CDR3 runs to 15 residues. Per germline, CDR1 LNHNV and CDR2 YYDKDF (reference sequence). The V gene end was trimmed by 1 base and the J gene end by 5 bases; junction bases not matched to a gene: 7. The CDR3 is CATSRGGSGNHEQYF. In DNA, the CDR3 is TGTGCCACCAGCAGAGGAGGTAGCGGGAACCACGAGCAGTACTTC. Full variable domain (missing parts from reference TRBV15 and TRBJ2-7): DAMVIQNPRYQVTQFGKPVTLSCSQTLNHNVMYWYQQKSSQAPKLLFHYYDKDFNNEADTPDNFQSRRPNTSFCFLDIRSPGLGDTAMYLCATSRGGSGNHEQYFGPGTRLTVT.